Described below is a single T cell receptor (beta chain) sequence and its context. Its specific antigen is unknown. The sample holds no much larger clone one base away, and base qualities are not on file. The sample originates from a study of blood T cell repertoires in COVID-19 (dated by TCRdb to the early 2020s). Looking at the study overall: The collaborator samples originated in the United States, Italy and Spain and spanned the acute and convalescent phases of COVID-19. The prospective study material was composed of cDNA or gDNA derived from T cells, B-cell-depleted T cells, or PBMCs. Samples were obtained from the ongoing ImmuneRACE study (first 160 participants) and from 1,254 subjects provided by 6 global collaborators. Where available, HLA class I and class II types were obtained from metadata supplied by the sample provider rather than from assay-based typing. Subjects who had been exposed to COVID-19, were actively infected with it, or had recovered from it provided the deeply sampled blood TCRbeta repertoires that made up the dataset. The sample metadata nearly always contained a de-identified subject ID, COVID-19 status, age in years and sex. The repertoires were made available in a free public database intended to serve as a resource for research on the immune response to SARS-CoV-2. What the authors observed across the whole study: Clinical and demographic metadata were provided uncurated, with the amount varying by source and participant.

CDR1 MRHNA and CDR2 SNTAGT are derived from the germline V gene. The V end gives up 7 bases and the J end 0 bases, leaving 9 bases in the junction not matched to a gene. There are 16 amino acids in the CDR3, from cysteine to phenylalanine inclusive. Solely the CDR3 DNA is kept, with 48 bases framed from the first base. Each collaborating institution followed its own protocols to collect whole blood in K2EDTA tubes. For TCRbeta analysis, collaborators shipped samples in one of three forms: frozen whole blood, isolated PBMCs, or DNA extracted from either of those sample types. TCRbeta CDR3 regions were amplified from genomic DNA by means of the immunoSEQ Assay, a bias-controlled multiplex PCR. As for the original processing: The number of nucleated cells in each sample was estimated by amplification of reference gene primers within the assay. Sequence reads were collapsed and filtered to measure the absolute abundance of every unique TCRbeta CDR3 rearrangement. For each sample, productive Simpson clonality was calculated by taking the square root of Simpson's diversity index across productive rearrangements. This immuneACCESS table, as held by TCRdb, lists in-frame sequences with V and J called but not all clones. Of the missing ones, under half trace to an unresolved V gene in checked studies; the others have no known cause. That table supplies the V and J calls and clone size; D and trimming were determined from the DNA. The sample table records 150,000 to 160,000 clones; 75% to 90% of these occur just once. Of the sample, around 16% is held by the ten largest clones.

The material sequenced was peripheral blood. The rearranged chain carries TRBV6-4 and TRBJ2-4; 7 nucleotides in the junction match TRBD1. The clonotype was recovered from a woman aged 40 to 50 with acute or convalescent COVID-19. The CDR3 reads as follows: CASTSPDRIAKNIQYF. Here is the DNA: TGTGCCAGCACCTCGCCGGACAGGATAGCCAAAAACATTCAGTACTTC.